The sequence of this T cell receptor (beta chain) was determined in a study of radiotherapy plus CTLA-4 blockade in lung cancer. Study background: Disease control was seen in about 30% of patients, objective responses in 15% to 20%.

Comment on this clone: Its antigen is unknown.

Findings and caveats of the study: In blood, after radiotherapy plus ipilimumab, tumor-derived TCR clones expanded. Early blood T cell clone dynamics reportedly forecast response best, with interferon-beta.

V lost 0 bases and J 4 bases, leaving 12 bases between the germline ends. Germline V gene lookup returns CDR1 KGHSH and CDR2 LQKENI. The length of the CDR3 is 15 residues. The protocol was immunoSEQ multiplex PCR, while the TCRdb copy is restricted to in-frame clones and leaves out a portion. Of roughly 50,000 clones in the sample, 60% to 80% are singletons; the top ten hold roughly 10%. The origin of this receptor is a human donor with non-small cell lung cancer who had stable disease on radiotherapy plus ipilimumab. Sequenced here: peripheral blood, sampled from a patient treated with radiotherapy plus ipilimumab. The chain combines TRBV18 with TRBJ1-2, with a weak D call TRBD1 (5 bases). DNA for the CDR3: TGTGCCAGCTCACCACCGTGGGGGGATAGCTATGGCTACACCTTC. Its protein product is CASSPPWGDSYGYTF.